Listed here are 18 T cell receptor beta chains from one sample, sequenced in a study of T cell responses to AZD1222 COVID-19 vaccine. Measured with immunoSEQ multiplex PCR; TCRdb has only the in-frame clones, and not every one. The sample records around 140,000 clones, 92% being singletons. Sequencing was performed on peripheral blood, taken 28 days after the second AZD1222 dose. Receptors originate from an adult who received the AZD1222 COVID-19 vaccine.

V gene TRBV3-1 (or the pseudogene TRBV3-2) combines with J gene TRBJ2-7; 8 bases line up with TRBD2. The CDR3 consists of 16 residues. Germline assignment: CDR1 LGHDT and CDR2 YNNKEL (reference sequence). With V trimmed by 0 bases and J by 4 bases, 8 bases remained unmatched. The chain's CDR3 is CASSQDLGLAIYEQYF. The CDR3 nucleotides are TGTGCCAGCAGCCAAGATCTAGGACTAGCAATTTACGAGCAGTACTTC.

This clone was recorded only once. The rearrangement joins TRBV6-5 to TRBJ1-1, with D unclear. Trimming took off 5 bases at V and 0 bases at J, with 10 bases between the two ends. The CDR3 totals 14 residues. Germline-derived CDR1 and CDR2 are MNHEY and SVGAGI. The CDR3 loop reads CASSRELVNTEAFF. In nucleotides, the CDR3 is TGTGCCAGCAGTCGGGAGCTGGTGAACACTGAAGCTTTCTTT.

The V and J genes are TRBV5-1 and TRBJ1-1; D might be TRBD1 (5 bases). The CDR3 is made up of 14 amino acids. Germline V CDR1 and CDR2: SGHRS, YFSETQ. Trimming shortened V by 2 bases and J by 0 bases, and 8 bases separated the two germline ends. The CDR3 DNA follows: TGCGCCAGCAGCTTTGACAGTTTGAACACTGAAGCTTTCTTT. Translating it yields CASSFDSLNTEAFF.

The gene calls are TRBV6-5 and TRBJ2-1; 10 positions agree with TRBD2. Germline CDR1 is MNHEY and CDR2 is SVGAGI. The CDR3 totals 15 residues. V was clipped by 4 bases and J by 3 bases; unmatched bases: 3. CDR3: CASSWTSGFYNEQFF. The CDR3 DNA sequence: TGTGCCAGCAGTTGGACTAGCGGTTTCTACAATGAGCAGTTCTTC.

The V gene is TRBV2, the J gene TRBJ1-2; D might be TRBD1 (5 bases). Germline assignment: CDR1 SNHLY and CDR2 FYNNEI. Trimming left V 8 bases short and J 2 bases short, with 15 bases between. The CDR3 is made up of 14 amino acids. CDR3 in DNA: TGTGCCAGCGGATCCGGGGCCCACAACTATGGCTACACCTTC. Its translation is CASGSGAHNYGYTF.

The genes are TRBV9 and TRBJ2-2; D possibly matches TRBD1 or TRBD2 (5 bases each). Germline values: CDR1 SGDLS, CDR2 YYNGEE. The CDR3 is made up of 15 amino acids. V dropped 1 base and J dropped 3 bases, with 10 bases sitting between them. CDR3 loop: CASSVYGADTGELFF. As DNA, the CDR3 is TGTGCCAGCAGCGTATACGGGGCCGACACCGGGGAGCTGTTTTTT.

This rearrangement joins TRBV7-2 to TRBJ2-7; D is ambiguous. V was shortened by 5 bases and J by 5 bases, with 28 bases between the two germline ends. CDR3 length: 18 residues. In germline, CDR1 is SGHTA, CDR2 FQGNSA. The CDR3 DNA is TGTGCCAGCAGCAGAAAGCCAGCCCCAGCGTACGATACACACGAGCAGTACTTC. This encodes CASSRKPAPAYDTHEQYF.

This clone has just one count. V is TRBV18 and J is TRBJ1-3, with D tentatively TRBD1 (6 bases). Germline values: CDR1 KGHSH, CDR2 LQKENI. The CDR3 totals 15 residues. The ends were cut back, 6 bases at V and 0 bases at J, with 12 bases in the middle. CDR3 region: CASSGGANSGNTIYF. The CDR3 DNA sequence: TGTGCCAGCTCGGGGGGGGCCAACTCTGGAAACACCATATATTTT.

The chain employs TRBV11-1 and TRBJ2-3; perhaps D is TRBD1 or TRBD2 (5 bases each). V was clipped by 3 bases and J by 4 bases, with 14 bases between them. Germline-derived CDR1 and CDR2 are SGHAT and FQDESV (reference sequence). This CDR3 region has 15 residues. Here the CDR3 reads CASSFSGTNPDTQYF. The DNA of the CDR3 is TGTGCCAGCAGCTTTTCAGGGACGAATCCAGATACGCAGTATTTT. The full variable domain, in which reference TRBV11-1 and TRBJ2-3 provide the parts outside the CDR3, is EAEVAQSPRYKITEKSQAVAFWCDPISGHATLYWYRQILGQGPELLVQFQDESVVDDSQLPKDRFSAERLKGVDSTLKIQPAELGDSAMYLCASSFSGTNPDTQYFGPGTRLTVL.

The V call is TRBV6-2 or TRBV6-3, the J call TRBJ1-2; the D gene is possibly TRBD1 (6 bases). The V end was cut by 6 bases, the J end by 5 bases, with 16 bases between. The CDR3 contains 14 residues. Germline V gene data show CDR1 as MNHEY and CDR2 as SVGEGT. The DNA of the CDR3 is TGTGCCAGCAGCCCGACAGGCACTCATTATGGCTACACCTTC. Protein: CASSPTGTHYGYTF.

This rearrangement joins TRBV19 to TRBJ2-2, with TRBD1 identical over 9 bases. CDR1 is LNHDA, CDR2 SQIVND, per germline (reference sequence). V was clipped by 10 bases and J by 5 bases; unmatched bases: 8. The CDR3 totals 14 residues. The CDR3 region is CATQGQGWTGELFF. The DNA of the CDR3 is TGTGCCACCCAAGGACAGGGGTGGACCGGGGAGCTGTTTTTT.

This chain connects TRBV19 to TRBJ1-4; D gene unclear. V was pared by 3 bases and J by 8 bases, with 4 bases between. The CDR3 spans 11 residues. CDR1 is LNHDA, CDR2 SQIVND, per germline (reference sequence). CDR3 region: CASSIREKLFF. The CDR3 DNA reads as TGTGCCAGTAGTATCCGAGAAAAACTGTTTTTT.

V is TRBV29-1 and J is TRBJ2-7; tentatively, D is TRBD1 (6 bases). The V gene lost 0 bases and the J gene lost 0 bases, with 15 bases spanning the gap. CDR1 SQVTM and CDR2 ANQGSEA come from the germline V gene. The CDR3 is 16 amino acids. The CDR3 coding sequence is TGCAGCGTTGAAGACAGGGGTCGTGGAAGCTCCTACGAGCAGTACTTC. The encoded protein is CSVEDRGRGSSYEQYF.

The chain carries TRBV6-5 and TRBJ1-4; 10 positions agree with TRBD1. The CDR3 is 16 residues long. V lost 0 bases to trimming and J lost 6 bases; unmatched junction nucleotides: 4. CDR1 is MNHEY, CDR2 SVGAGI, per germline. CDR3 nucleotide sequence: TGTGCCAGCAGTTACTCGACCGGGACAGGGGATGAAAAACTGTTTTTT. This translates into CASSYSTGTGDEKLFF.

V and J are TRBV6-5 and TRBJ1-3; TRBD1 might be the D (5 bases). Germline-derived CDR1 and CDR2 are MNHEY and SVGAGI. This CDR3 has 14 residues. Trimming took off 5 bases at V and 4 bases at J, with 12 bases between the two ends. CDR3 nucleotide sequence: TGTGCCAGCAGTCGCCAGGGTTGGGGAAACACCATATATTTT. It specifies CASSRQGWGNTIYF.

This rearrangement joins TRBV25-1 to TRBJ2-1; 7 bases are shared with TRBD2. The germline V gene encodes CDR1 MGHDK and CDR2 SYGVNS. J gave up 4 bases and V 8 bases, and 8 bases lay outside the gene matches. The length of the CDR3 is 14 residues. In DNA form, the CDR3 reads TGTGCCAGCTCGGACCTTAGCGGGTACAATGAGCAGTTCTTC. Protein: CASSDLSGYNEQFF.

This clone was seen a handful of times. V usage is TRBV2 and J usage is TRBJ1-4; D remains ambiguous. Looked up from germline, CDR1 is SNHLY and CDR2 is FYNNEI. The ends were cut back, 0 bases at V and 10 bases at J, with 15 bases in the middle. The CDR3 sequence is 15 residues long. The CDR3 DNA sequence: TGTGCCAGCAGTGAAGCGGGCGGACCAATCGGAAAACTGTTTTTT. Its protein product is CASSEAGGPIGKLFF.

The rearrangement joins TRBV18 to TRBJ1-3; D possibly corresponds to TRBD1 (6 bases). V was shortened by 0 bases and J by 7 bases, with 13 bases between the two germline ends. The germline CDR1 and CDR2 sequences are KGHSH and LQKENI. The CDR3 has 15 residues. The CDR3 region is CASSPPGGIDNTIYF. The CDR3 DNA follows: TGTGCCAGCTCACCACCGGGGGGCATAGACAACACCATATATTTT.